This T cell receptor (beta chain) was retrieved from a study of blood T cell repertoires in COVID-19. CDR3 length: 13 amino acids. V was trimmed by 6 bases and J by 1 base, leaving 9 bases between them. Germline CDR1 MNHEY, CDR2 SVGAGI. Generated by immunoSEQ multiplex PCR, the TCRdb table keeps only in-frame clones and is missing some. The sample yields approximately 100,000 clones, roughly 80% seen once. The specimen was peripheral blood. This rearrangement joins TRBV6-5 to TRBJ2-5, with D perhaps TRBD1 (5 bases). This clonotype was obtained from a man between 65 and 85 years old with active or convalescent COVID-19. The CDR3 spells CASSGDSQETQYF. The CDR3 DNA sequence: TGTGCCAGCAGCGGCGACAGCCAAGAGACCCAGTACTTC.